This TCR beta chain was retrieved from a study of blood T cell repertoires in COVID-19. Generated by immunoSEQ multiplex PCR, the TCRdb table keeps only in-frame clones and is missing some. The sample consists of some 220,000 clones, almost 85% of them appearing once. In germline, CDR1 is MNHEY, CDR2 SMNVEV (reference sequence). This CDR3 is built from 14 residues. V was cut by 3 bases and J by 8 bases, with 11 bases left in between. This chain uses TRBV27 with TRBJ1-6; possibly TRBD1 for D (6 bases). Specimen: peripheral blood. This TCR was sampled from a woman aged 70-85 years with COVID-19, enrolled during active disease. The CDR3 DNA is TGTGCCAGCAGTTTGGAGGGGGGGCATTCACCCCTCCACTTT. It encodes CASSLEGGHSPLHF.